This TCR beta chain was identified during a study of cytomegalovirus exposure and HLA in healthy donors. The trim removed 4 bases at V and 1 base at J, leaving 10 bases unmatched. Germline V gene sequence: CDR1 SGHDT, CDR2 YYEEEE. This CDR3 comprises 19 residues. This clone was picked up a small number of times. Its specificity is not known. The PCR ran on 60 Vbeta and 13 Jbeta primers. This table comes from immunoSEQ multiplex PCR, and its TCRdb copy is limited to in-frame clones, with some not included. The sample lists approximately 110,000 clones; 67% were seen once. The study's findings and limits: Judged likely to be a sequencing artifact was a cluster of highly shared sequence variants.

Healthy bone marrow donors formed the donor group. Although they were nominally healthy when sampled, donors likely had unrecorded immune exposures. The chain combines TRBV5-6 with TRBJ2-6, with 11 bases identical to TRBD1. Sample: PBMCs. The sequence came from a man aged 18 to 29 in good health and CMV-seropositive. This chain's CDR3 is CASSPRKGQGESGANVLTF. The CDR3 bases are TGTGCCAGCAGCCCACGGAAGGGACAGGGGGAGTCTGGGGCCAACGTCCTGACTTTC.